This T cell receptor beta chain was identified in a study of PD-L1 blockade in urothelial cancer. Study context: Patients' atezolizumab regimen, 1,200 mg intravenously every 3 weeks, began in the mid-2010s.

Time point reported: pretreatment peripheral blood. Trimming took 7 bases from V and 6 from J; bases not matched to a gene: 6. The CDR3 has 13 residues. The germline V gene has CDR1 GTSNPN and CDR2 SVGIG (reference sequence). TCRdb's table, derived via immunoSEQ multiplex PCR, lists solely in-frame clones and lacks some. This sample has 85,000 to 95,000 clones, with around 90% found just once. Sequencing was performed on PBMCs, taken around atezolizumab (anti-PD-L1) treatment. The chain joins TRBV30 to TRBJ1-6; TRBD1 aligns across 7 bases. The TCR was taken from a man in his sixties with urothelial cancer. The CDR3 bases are TGTGCCTTATTGACAGGGTCTAATTCACCCCTCCACTTT. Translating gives CALLTGSNSPLHF. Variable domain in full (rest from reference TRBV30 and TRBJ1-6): SQTIHQWPATLVQPVGSPLSLECTVEGTSNPNLYWYRQAAGRGLQLLFYSVGIGQISSEVPQNLSASRPQDRQFILSSKKLLLSDSGFYLCALLTGSNSPLHFGNGTRLTVT.